This T cell receptor (beta chain) was documented in a study of Graves' ophthalmopathy and Graves' hyperthyroidism. Amplification of the TCR beta CDR3 regions used RNA transcripts (as template). Second-round multiplex PCR followed a first-round RT-PCR using HTBI primers. One entry per CDR3 protein, called by TCRdb with MiXCR from the multiplex PCR reads. Of 650,000 to 900,000 distinct CDR3 sequences in the sample, approximately 40% are singletons; the top ten hold 35% to 55%. The V gene's germline CDR1 is SQVTM and CDR2 ANQGSEA. Unmatched junction bases numbered 6, after V lost 4 bases and J lost 2 bases. The CDR3 spans 14 residues. Whole-study results and caveats: Blood also held most thyroid clonotypes expanded above 0.001 frequency. Built on 13 signatures, a model told ophthalmopathy apart from stable hyperthyroidism with about 85% sensitivity and 75% to 82% specificity.

Concerning this clonotype itself: Its antigen is currently unknown.

This clonotype was obtained from an adult man with Graves' ophthalmopathy. The sample was peripheral blood. V and J are TRBV29-1 and TRBJ1-2; 8 bases agree with TRBD1. The CDR3 nucleotides read TGCAGCGTTGGCGGACAGGGCCAGAACTATGGCTACACCTTC. It is translated as CSVGGQGQNYGYTF.